Each of the 23 T cell receptor beta chains below was sequenced from the same sample in a study of T-cell memory formation after mild COVID-19. TCRdb ran MiXCR on the 5' RACE reads and lists one entry per CDR3 protein. The repertoire has some 68,000 distinct CDR3 sequences, over 15% of them found once; the top ten carry 31%. Sample: PBMCs or a T cell subset sorted from them (not recorded which). The receptors stem from an adult woman who had mild COVID-19 (a few samples of this study predate the infection). Cell type and time point are not known.

J is TRBJ1-2 and V is TRBV13; TRBD1 is a possible D gene (5 bases). V lost 11 bases, J lost 10 bases, and 20 bases lay in between. Per germline, CDR1 PRHDT and CDR2 FYEKMQ (reference sequence). The CDR3 runs 12 residues. The CDR3, as DNA: TGTGCCGGAGCCCGTGAGGACAAGGCCTACACCTTC. This codes for CAGAREDKAYTF.

CDR3 sequence (DNA): TGTGCCAGCAGTTTTACTAGCGAGTCCTACGAGCAGTACTTC. Translating it yields CASSFTSESYEQYF. This chain uses TRBV12-3 or TRBV12-4 with TRBJ2-7; 7 bases line up with TRBD2. This CDR3 is built from 14 residues. Trimming removed 3 bases from V and 1 base from J; junction bases left unmatched: 3.

The V and J genes are TRBV11-2 and TRBJ1-4; tentatively, D is TRBD1 (5 bases). Per the germline V gene, CDR1 is SGHAT and CDR2 is FQNNGV. V lost 1 base to trimming and J lost 0 bases, with 9 bases between them. The CDR3 runs to 16 residues. CDR3 protein: CASSLAGAATNEKLFF. CDR3 DNA: TGTGCCAGCAGCTTAGCCGGGGCTGCAACTAATGAAAAACTGTTTTTT. The complete variable domain, with remaining parts taken from reference TRBV11-2 and TRBJ1-4, reads EAGVAQSPRYKIIEKRQSVAFWCNPISGHATLYWYQQILGQGPKLLIQFQNNGVVDDSQLPKDRFSAERLKGVDSTLKIQPAKLEDSAVYLCASSLAGAATNEKLFFGSGTQLSVL.

V gene TRBV27 combines with J gene TRBJ2-3, with D hard to call. Trimming removed 6 bases at V and 1 base at J, with 17 bases between. Looked up from germline, CDR1 is MNHEY and CDR2 is SMNVEV (reference sequence). The CDR3 loop spans 16 amino acids. CDR3 bases: TGTGCCAGCAGCCCAATCACAGTGGCCGGCACAGATACGCAGTATTTT. This codes for CASSPITVAGTDTQYF.

This clonotype was observed at least ten times. The V gene is TRBV7-8, the J gene TRBJ2-5; D unresolved. Trimming took 10 bases from V and 3 from J, leaving 12 bases between them. Germline V gives CDR1 SGHVS, CDR2 FQNEAQ. CDR3 length equals 12 residues. CDR3 residues: CAIGPFEETQYF. The CDR3 DNA reads as TGTGCCATCGGACCTTTTGAAGAGACCCAGTACTTC.

The chain uses TRBV6-1 and TRBJ2-1; 7 bases map to TRBD1. Unmatched junction bases numbered 10, after V lost 8 bases and J lost 3 bases. The CDR3 contains 15 residues. Germline V gene lookup returns CDR1 MNHNS and CDR2 SASEGT. CDR3 nucleotide sequence: TGTGCCAGCGGGGCCTGGACAGGCCTCTACAATGAGCAGTTCTTC. This codes for CASGAWTGLYNEQFF.

V usage is TRBV2 and J usage is TRBJ2-7, with TRBD2 matching 15 bases. The CDR3 runs to 14 residues. J gave up 5 bases and V 9 bases, and 5 bases lay outside the gene matches. In germline, CDR1 is SNHLY, CDR2 FYNNEI. The DNA of the CDR3 is TGTGCCAGGGGGACTAGCGGGGGGTCCCACGAGCAGTACTTC. Its protein product is CARGTSGGSHEQYF.

This clonotype came up a few times. The chain employs TRBV10-3 and TRBJ2-5; 9 bases align to TRBD1. V was clipped by 2 bases and J by 4 bases; unmatched bases: 11. The CDR3 totals 17 residues. Per the germline V gene, CDR1 is ENHRY and CDR2 is SYGVKD. The CDR3 region is CAISEGLPGQGVETQYF. The CDR3 DNA is TGTGCCATCAGTGAGGGCCTACCGGGACAGGGCGTAGAGACCCAGTACTTC.

This clonotype turned up a few times. The gene calls are TRBV7-6 and TRBJ1-6; D perhaps matches TRBD1 (5 bases). There are 15 residues in the CDR3. Germline CDR1 and CDR2: SGHVS and FNYEAQ. Trimming took off 5 bases at V and 10 bases at J, with 18 bases between the two ends. The CDR3 protein is CASSDRDQGRSPLHF. In DNA form, the CDR3 reads TGTGCCAGCAGCGATAGGGACCAGGGTCGGTCACCCCTCCACTTT.

This clonotype came up a few times. The V call is TRBV24-1, the J call TRBJ2-2; D is undetermined. The germline CDR1 and CDR2 sequences are KGHDR and SFDVKD. The CDR3 has 14 residues. The germline V and J ends were trimmed by 0 bases and 6 bases, with 7 bases remaining between them. The CDR3 DNA reads as TGTGCCACCAGTGATTTGAGGGCTGCCGGGGAGCTGTTTTTT. It is translated as CATSDLRAAGELFF.

This clonotype came up a few times. V and J are TRBV4-3 and TRBJ2-3, with 7 bases identical to TRBD1. There are 16 residues in the CDR3. Germline V gene sequence: CDR1 LGHNA, CDR2 YSLEER. The junction had 10 bases not matched to a gene; V was cut back by 4 bases and J by 3 bases. Here the CDR3 DNA reads TGCGCCAGCAGCCCTAGACAGGGTCGCAGGACAGATACGCAGTATTTT. This translates into CASSPRQGRRTDTQYF.

This clonotype was recorded many times. The chain combines TRBV5-1 with TRBJ2-3; D unresolved. The CDR3 is made up of 13 amino acids. Germline V gives CDR1 SGHRS, CDR2 YFSETQ. V was cut by 0 bases and J by 1 base, with 3 bases left in between. This chain's CDR3 is CASSLGGTDTQYF. CDR3 nucleotides: TGCGCCAGCAGCTTGGGGGGCACAGATACGCAGTATTTT.

The chain recombines TRBV6-2 or TRBV6-3 with TRBJ2-7; 13 positions agree with TRBD2. Germline CDR1 MNHEY, CDR2 SVGEGT. V shed 6 bases and J 2 bases; nucleotides not matched to a gene: 4. The CDR3 contains 15 residues. In DNA, the CDR3 is TGTGCCAGCAGGGCAGGGACTAGCGGGACCTACGAGCAGTACTTC. Its translation is CASRAGTSGTYEQYF.

The chain combines TRBV4-1 with TRBJ2-7, with a tentative D call TRBD1 (5 bases). This CDR3 has 15 residues. V was trimmed by 4 bases and J by 3 bases, leaving 16 bases between them. Germline loops: CDR1 MGHRA, CDR2 YSYEKL. The CDR3 nucleotides read TGCGCCAGCAGCCCAGGGTTCGACACTGACTACGAGCAGTACTTC. As protein: CASSPGFDTDYEQYF.

This clonotype was picked up a small number of times. The J gene is TRBJ1-1, the V gene TRBV21-1; the table names TRBD1, a call not compared with the DNA. TRBV21-1 is a documented pseudogene. This CDR3 has 15 amino acids. CDR3 DNA sequence: TGTGCCAGCAGCGAGGAGACAGGGGATGGTACTGAAGCTTTCTTT. It yields the protein CASSEETGDGTEAFF.

This sequence joins TRBV7-6 and TRBJ2-3, with TRBD2 as a possible D gene (6 bases). The germline V gene encodes CDR1 SGHVS and CDR2 FNYEAQ. The CDR3 has 14 amino acids. With 4 bases removed from V and 2 bases from J, the gap between germline ends came to 10 bases. Here the CDR3 reads CASSWGLDTDTQYF. The CDR3 region has the DNA TGTGCCAGCAGCTGGGGACTGGACACAGATACGCAGTATTTT.

The chain carries TRBV12-3 or TRBV12-4 and TRBJ2-7, with 10 bases that match TRBD2. Trimming took 6 bases from V and 2 from J; bases not matched to a gene: 7. This CDR3 contains 15 residues. The DNA of the CDR3 is TGTGCCAGCAGCCCCATAGCGGGAGGCACCTACGAGCAGTACTTC. Protein sequence: CASSPIAGGTYEQYF.

This clonotype was found a few times. The chain joins TRBV6-5 to TRBJ2-2, with a weak D call TRBD2 (6 bases). The V gene's germline CDR1 is MNHEY and CDR2 SVGAGI. The V end lost 1 base, the J end lost 0 bases, and 9 bases lay between the germline ends. The CDR3 is 16 residues long. As DNA, the CDR3 is TGTGCCAGCAGTTACTTGGGACTGGCGAACACCGGGGAGCTGTTTTTT. The encoded protein is CASSYLGLANTGELFF.

V is TRBV29-1 and J is TRBJ2-2; 10 bases line up with TRBD1. Germline V gives CDR1 SQVTM, CDR2 ANQGSEA. The junction had 17 bases not matched to a gene; V was cut back by 6 bases and J by 7 bases. CDR3 length: 17 residues. The CDR3 bases are TGCAGCGTCACCCCACCATCCGGGACAGGGGTGAGCGGGGAGCTGTTTTTT. Encoded protein: CSVTPPSGTGVSGELFF.

This clonotype was found a few times. V usage is TRBV20-1 and J usage is TRBJ2-7, with TRBD2 matching over 12 bases. Germline V lookup: CDR1 DFQATT, CDR2 SNEGSKA (reference sequence). The J segment lost 5 bases and the V segment lost 5 bases, leaving 1 base of the junction unmatched. CDR3 length: 12 amino acids. The chain's CDR3 is CSARLAGDEQYF. The CDR3 coding sequence is TGCAGTGCTCGACTAGCGGGAGACGAGCAGTACTTC.

The chain combines TRBV7-2 with TRBJ2-7; 8 bases fit TRBD2. Germline V gives CDR1 SGHTA, CDR2 FQGNSA. The V gene end was trimmed by 5 bases and the J gene end by 1 base; junction bases not matched to a gene: 10. This CDR3 region has 16 residues. CDR3 DNA: TGTGCCAGCAGCCCCGGAGGAGTAGCGGGGTCCTACGAGCAGTACTTC. Amino acid sequence: CASSPGGVAGSYEQYF.

The sample holds a few counts of this clonotype. J is TRBJ2-1 and V is TRBV20-1, with a possible D match to TRBD1 (5 bases). V lost 1 base, J lost 8 bases, and 21 bases lay in between. CDR1 is DFQATT, CDR2 SNEGSKA, per germline (reference sequence). The CDR3 covers 16 residues. CDR3 amino acids: CSARVNGQWGLDEQFF. As DNA, the CDR3 is TGCAGTGCTAGAGTTAACGGACAATGGGGTTTGGATGAGCAGTTCTTC.

This clonotype was observed once. This chain uses TRBV7-9 with TRBJ1-2, with 7 bases fitting TRBD1. Per germline, CDR1 SEHNR and CDR2 FQNEAQ (reference sequence). V shed 5 bases, J shed 0 bases, and the junction held 3 bases outside the gene matches. CDR3 size: 14 residues. CDR3 residues: CASSPQGTNYGYTF. CDR3 in DNA: TGTGCCAGCAGCCCACAGGGGACTAACTATGGCTACACCTTC.